Each of the 13 T cell receptor beta chains below was sequenced from the same sample in a study of blood T cell repertoires in COVID-19. TCRdb keeps only in-frame clones here, not all; method: immunoSEQ multiplex PCR. The table shows around 250,000 clones, with 65% to 90% occurring only once. Sequenced material: PBMCs or T cells enriched from blood (not recorded which). These receptors all come from a woman between 45 and 65 years old with acute COVID-19.

This chain joins TRBV28 and TRBJ1-3, with D perhaps TRBD1 (6 bases). The germline V gene encodes CDR1 MDHEN and CDR2 SYDVKM. V lost 5 bases to trimming and J lost 0 bases, with 11 bases between them. The CDR3 length is 15 residues. The CDR3 here is CASSVTGSSGNTIYF. The DNA for the CDR3 is TGTGCCAGCAGTGTAACAGGGAGCTCTGGAAACACCATATATTTT.

The rearrangement uses TRBV18 and TRBJ2-7; 7 bases map to TRBD2. Germline-derived CDR1 and CDR2 are KGHSH and LQKENI. The CDR3 covers 13 residues. Germline trimming cut 7 bases from V and 0 bases from J; bases unmatched to any gene: 3. The CDR3 DNA is TGTGCCAGCTACGGGGGGAGCTCCTACGAGCAGTACTTC. Its translation: CASYGGSSYEQYF.

V is TRBV3-1 (or the pseudogene TRBV3-2) and J is TRBJ2-7; D may be TRBD2 (6 bases). Deletions cut 1 base from V and 0 bases from J, with 10 bases between. The CDR3 length is 15 residues. Germline V gene sequence: CDR1 LGHDT, CDR2 YNNKEL (reference sequence). The CDR3 here is CASSQAAGPSYEQYF. The CDR3 DNA reads as TGTGCCAGCAGCCAAGCGGCGGGGCCCTCCTACGAGCAGTACTTC.

V usage is TRBV7-2 and J usage is TRBJ2-7; tentatively, D is TRBD1 (6 bases). Trimming took 1 base from V and 7 from J, leaving 14 bases between them. Germline V gene lookup returns CDR1 SGHTA and CDR2 FQGNSA. The CDR3 totals 14 residues. Here the CDR3 DNA reads TGTGCCAGCAGCTTAGGGGGGCCCCTGGGGGAGCAGTACTTC. Translating gives CASSLGGPLGEQYF. Full variable domain (missing parts from reference TRBV7-2 and TRBJ2-7): GAGVSQSPSNKVTEKGKDVELRCDPISGHTALYWYRQSLGQGLEFLIYFQGNSAPDKSGLPSDRFSAERTGGSVSTLTIQRTQQEDSAVYLCASSLGGPLGEQYFGPGTRLTVT.

This chain connects TRBV6-6 to TRBJ1-5, with 7 bases fitting TRBD1. CDR1 and CDR2 (germline): MNHNY, SVGAGI (reference sequence). The CDR3 is made up of 16 amino acids. V was clipped by 3 bases and J by 6 bases; unmatched bases: 11. Written as DNA, the CDR3 is TGTGCCAGCAGTTATGCCGGGACAGAATCGGGTCAGCCCCAGCATTTT. It yields the protein CASSYAGTESGQPQHF.

This rearrangement joins TRBV15 to TRBJ2-3; D is possibly TRBD2 (6 bases). Trimming left V 0 bases short and J 6 bases short, with 13 bases between. This CDR3 is 15 amino acids long. Germline V gene lookup returns CDR1 LNHNV and CDR2 YYDKDF (reference sequence). The CDR3 bases are TGTGCCACCAGCAGAGATCGGGTAGGGAGGGATACGCAGTATTTT. Amino acid sequence: CATSRDRVGRDTQYF. Full variable domain (missing parts from reference TRBV15 and TRBJ2-3): DAMVIQNPRYQVTQFGKPVTLSCSQTLNHNVMYWYQQKSSQAPKLLFHYYDKDFNNEADTPDNFQSRRPNTSFCFLDIRSPGLGDTAMYLCATSRDRVGRDTQYFGPGTRLTVL.

The rearrangement uses TRBV7-2 and TRBJ2-5; 8 nucleotides agree with TRBD2. CDR1 is SGHTA and CDR2 is FQGNSA in the germline V gene. This CDR3 has 15 residues. V was clipped by 6 bases and J by 5 bases; unmatched bases: 11. The CDR3 DNA follows: TGTGCCAGCAGGCGCCGGGGGGGCCGGGGGGAGACCCAGTACTTC. This codes for CASRRRGGRGETQYF. Looking up the rest from reference TRBV7-2 and TRBJ2-5 gives the full variable domain: GAGVSQSPSNKVTEKGKDVELRCDPISGHTALYWYRQSLGQGLEFLIYFQGNSAPDKSGLPSDRFSAERTGGSVSTLTIQRTQQEDSAVYLCASRRRGGRGETQYFGPGTRLLVL.

The chain carries TRBV5-6 and TRBJ1-2; 8 bases agree with TRBD1. The CDR3 is made up of 14 amino acids. Trimming at V came to 0 bases and at J to 5 bases, leaving 3 bases not matched to a gene. The V gene's germline CDR1 is SGHDT and CDR2 YYEEEE. CDR3 nucleotides: TGTGCCAGCAGCTTGGGGCAGGGGGCTTATGGCTACACCTTC. This sequence encodes CASSLGQGAYGYTF. Based on the CDR3 plus reference TRBV5-6 and TRBJ1-2, the full variable domain is DAGVTQSPTHLIKTRGQQVTLRCSPKSGHDTVSWYQQALGQGPQFIFQYYEEEERQRGNFPDRFSGHQFPNYSSELNVNALLLGDSALYLCASSLGQGAYGYTFGSGTRLTVV.

The V gene is TRBV5-4, the J gene TRBJ1-1; the D is unclear. The ends were cut back, 2 bases at V and 1 base at J, with 12 bases in the middle. Germline CDR1 is SGHNT and CDR2 is YYREEE (reference sequence). The CDR3 runs 15 residues. As DNA, the CDR3 is TGTGCCAGCAGCTTAGGAGGGATCAAGAACACTGAAGCTTTCTTT. Encoded protein: CASSLGGIKNTEAFF.

The chain couples TRBV4-3 to TRBJ1-2; 9 bases map to TRBD1. The CDR3 extends over 17 amino acids. V gave up 0 bases and J gave up 3 bases; unmatched junction bases: 8. In germline, CDR1 is LGHNA, CDR2 YSLEER. The CDR3 loop is CASSQDGRDRAYYGYTF. The CDR3 bases are TGCGCCAGCAGCCAAGATGGCCGGGACAGGGCATACTATGGCTACACCTTC.

The chain combines TRBV11-1 with TRBJ2-5; TRBD1 is a possible D gene (6 bases). Trimming took off 2 bases at V and 1 base at J, with 11 bases between the two ends. The CDR3 is 15 residues long. Germline CDR1 and CDR2: SGHAT and FQDESV (reference sequence). In DNA, the CDR3 is TGTGCCAGCAGCTTATATGACAGGTCCCAAGAGACCCAGTACTTC. Its translation is CASSLYDRSQETQYF.

The V gene is TRBV18, the J gene TRBJ1-1, with D possibly TRBD1 on 5 matching bases. Trimming took off 3 bases at V and 3 bases at J, with 14 bases between the two ends. Per the germline V gene, CDR1 is KGHSH and CDR2 is LQKENI. This CDR3 has 15 residues. CDR3 residues: CASSPPTGGDTEAFF. CDR3 coding DNA: TGTGCCAGCTCACCCCCAACAGGCGGGGACACTGAAGCTTTCTTT.

In this sample, this clone turned up once. J is TRBJ1-4 and V is TRBV12-3 or TRBV12-4; D might be TRBD1 (5 bases). The V end was cut by 3 bases, the J end by 5 bases, with 7 bases between. The CDR3 extends over 13 amino acids. The DNA of the CDR3 is TGTGCCAGCAGTTTTAAGGGGAATGAAAAACTGTTTTTT. This codes for CASSFKGNEKLFF.